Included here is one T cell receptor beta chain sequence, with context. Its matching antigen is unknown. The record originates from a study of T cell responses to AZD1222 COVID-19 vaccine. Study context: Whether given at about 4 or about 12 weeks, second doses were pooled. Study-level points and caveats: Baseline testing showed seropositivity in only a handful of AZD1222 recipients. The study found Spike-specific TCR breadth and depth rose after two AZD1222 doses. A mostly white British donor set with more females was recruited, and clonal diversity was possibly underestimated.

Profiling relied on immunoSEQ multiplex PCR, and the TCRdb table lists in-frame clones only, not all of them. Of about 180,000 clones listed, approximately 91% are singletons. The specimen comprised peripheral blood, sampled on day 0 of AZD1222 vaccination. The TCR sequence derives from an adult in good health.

CDR3 in amino acids: CASSLGLAVQDTQYF. CDR3 sequence (DNA): TGTGCCAGCAGTTTGGGACTAGCGGTGCAGGATACGCAGTATTTT. J is TRBJ2-3 and V is TRBV27, with 11 bases aligning to TRBD2. Germline V gene lookup returns CDR1 MNHEY and CDR2 SMNVEV (reference sequence). V shed 3 bases, J shed 6 bases, and the junction held 5 bases outside the gene matches. The CDR3 contains 15 residues.